This T cell receptor (beta chain) was identified in a study of patients and donors after allogeneic stem cell transplantation. TCRdb fed the RT-PCR reads into MiXCR, producing one record per CDR3 protein. The sample lists about 160,000 distinct CDR3 sequences; approximately 40% were seen once. Per the germline V gene, CDR1 is MGHDK and CDR2 is SYGVNS. The V end was cut by 7 bases, the J end by 7 bases, with 16 bases between. The CDR3 is 14 residues long. Sequencing was carried out using blood, either unsorted or a sorted T cell fraction (not recorded which). The rearrangement links TRBV25-1 to TRBJ1-4, with D perhaps TRBD1 (6 bases). The TCR sequence derives from a human donor who was either an allogeneic HSCT recipient or a stem cell or donor lymphocyte infusion donor (not recorded which). It is not recorded whose cells these are; they may come from a transplant donor. In nucleotides, the CDR3 is TGTGCCAGCACCAGGGGCGGGAGCTCTGAAAAACTGTTTTTT. As protein: CASTRGGSSEKLFF.